These 23 T cell receptor beta chains were all obtained from the same sample, sequenced in a study of T cell responses to AZD1222 COVID-19 vaccine. Clones were read by immunoSEQ multiplex PCR, and TCRdb kept only the in-frame ones, dropping some. In the table there are some 96,000 clones, about 88% of which are singletons. Sequenced here: peripheral blood, sampled on day 0 of AZD1222 vaccination. The source is an adult in good health.

J is TRBJ1-6 and V is TRBV30, with 9 bases lining up with TRBD1. Germline CDR1 GTSNPN, CDR2 SVGIG (reference sequence). V gave up 3 bases and J gave up 7 bases; unmatched junction bases: 13. This CDR3 spans 17 amino acids. DNA for the CDR3: TGTGCCTGGAGGCCTAGGGGGACAGGGAAAGGCAATTCACCCCTCCACTTT. This translates into CAWRPRGTGKGNSPLHF.

This chain links TRBV5-1 with TRBJ2-6; D may be TRBD1 (5 bases). The germline V gene has CDR1 SGHRS and CDR2 YFSETQ. This CDR3 has 15 residues. V was trimmed by 3 bases and J by 6 bases, leaving 13 bases between them. CDR3 region: CASSSPGFSANVLTF. CDR3 bases: TGCGCCAGCAGCTCTCCAGGGTTCTCGGCCAACGTCCTGACTTTC.

The chain joins TRBV11-3 to TRBJ2-2; D not resolved. V lost 5 bases and J lost 5, with 15 bases in between. Germline V gene data show CDR1 as SGHNT and CDR2 as YENEEA. This CDR3 is 15 amino acids long. This CDR3 reads CASSRDFPQTGELFF. The CDR3 nucleotides read TGTGCCAGCAGCCGAGACTTTCCTCAAACCGGGGAGCTGTTTTTT.

V is TRBV11-2 and J is TRBJ1-4, with TRBD1 as a possible D gene (5 bases). The ends were cut back, 5 bases at V and 7 bases at J, with 14 bases in the middle. Per the germline V gene, CDR1 is SGHAT and CDR2 is FQNNGV. The CDR3 consists of 14 residues. The CDR3 DNA sequence: TGTGCCAGCAGCCAGACAGTAGAGGGTGAAAAACTGTTTTTT. It codes for CASSQTVEGEKLFF.

J is TRBJ1-1 and V is TRBV30, with 7 bases that match TRBD1. Germline values: CDR1 GTSNPN, CDR2 SVGIG (reference sequence). The CDR3 loop spans 14 amino acids. The J segment lost 1 base and the V segment lost 4 bases, leaving 6 bases of the junction unmatched. The CDR3 sequence is CAWKIQGTNTEAFF. The DNA for the CDR3 is TGTGCCTGGAAGATACAGGGGACGAACACTGAAGCTTTCTTT.

The chain combines TRBV5-1 with TRBJ2-6; D tentatively fits TRBD1 or TRBD2 (6 bases each). Trimming cost V 2 bases and J 4 bases, with 13 bases left between them. In germline, CDR1 is SGHRS, CDR2 YFSETQ. This CDR3 region has 16 residues. CDR3 in amino acids: CASSLQGLSGANVLTF. CDR3 nucleotide sequence: TGCGCCAGCAGCTTACAGGGACTTTCGGGGGCCAACGTCCTGACTTTC. The whole variable domain, filled in from reference TRBV5-1 and TRBJ2-6, reads KAGVTQTPRYLIKTRGQQVTLSCSPISGHRSVSWYQQTPGQGLQFLFEYFSETQRNKGNFPGRFSGRQFSNSRSEMNVSTLELGDSALYLCASSLQGLSGANVLTFGAGSRLTVL.

V gene TRBV5-1 combines with J gene TRBJ1-4, with TRBD1 matching 9 bases. The CDR3 runs 15 residues. From germline, CDR1 is SGHRS and CDR2 YFSETQ. The V gene end was trimmed by 0 bases and the J gene end by 5 bases; junction bases not matched to a gene: 2. CDR3 amino acids: CASSLDGTGNEKLFF. In DNA, the CDR3 is TGCGCCAGCAGCTTGGACGGGACAGGGAATGAAAAACTGTTTTTT.

The gene calls are TRBV5-4 and TRBJ1-3; D remains ambiguous. The V and J ends lost 1 base and 0 bases respectively, with 5 bases between them. Germline V gene lookup returns CDR1 SGHNT and CDR2 YYREEE (reference sequence). The CDR3 extends over 14 amino acids. CDR3 sequence (DNA): TGTGCCAGCAGCTTGATCGGCTCTGGAAACACCATATATTTT. Translation gives CASSLIGSGNTIYF.

This sequence joins TRBV6-1 and TRBJ2-7; 8 bases are shared with TRBD1. In germline, CDR1 is MNHNS, CDR2 SASEGT. The length of the CDR3 is 16 residues. Unmatched junction bases numbered 7, after V lost 1 base and J lost 2 bases. CDR3 in DNA: TGTGCCAGCAGTGAAGTGGTGGCAGGGGGCGCCTACGAGCAGTACTTC. It yields the protein CASSEVVAGGAYEQYF.

The V and J genes are TRBV9 and TRBJ2-1, with TRBD2 identical over 8 bases. The V segment lost 0 bases and the J segment 4 bases; nucleotides outside the gene matches: 6. The CDR3 is made up of 16 amino acids. CDR1 and CDR2 from the germline V gene are SGDLS and YYNGEE. The CDR3 spells CASSVVSAGGYNEQFF. The CDR3 bases are TGTGCCAGCAGCGTAGTTTCCGCGGGGGGATACAATGAGCAGTTCTTC. Complete variable domain (other parts from reference TRBV9 and TRBJ2-1): DSGVTQTPKHLITATGQRVTLRCSPRSGDLSVYWYQQSLDQGLQFLIQYYNGEERAKGNILERFSAQQFPDLHSELNLSSLELGDSALYFCASSVVSAGGYNEQFFGPGTRLTVL.

The V gene is TRBV11-2, the J gene TRBJ2-7; TRBD1 is a possible D gene (6 bases). The CDR3 loop spans 15 amino acids. CDR1 is SGHAT, CDR2 FQNNGV, per germline. V was cut by 4 bases and J by 4 bases, with 17 bases left in between. The CDR3 DNA reads as TGTGCCAGCAGCTCTCGGGACACAGGGAATTACGAGCAGTACTTC. Its protein is CASSSRDTGNYEQYF.

The chain couples TRBV5-1 to TRBJ1-2; D is ambiguous. Per the germline V gene, CDR1 is SGHRS and CDR2 is YFSETQ. V lost 4 bases and J lost 3, with 16 bases in between. The CDR3 covers 15 residues. DNA for the CDR3: TGCGCCAGCAGCCGTACACCTTCGCCAGACTATGGCTACACCTTC. As protein: CASSRTPSPDYGYTF.

This clone was observed a few times. The gene calls are TRBV5-8 and TRBJ2-5, with TRBD1 as a possible D gene (6 bases). Trimming left V 4 bases short and J 5 bases short, with 12 bases between. The CDR3 is 13 amino acids. From germline, CDR1 is SGHTS and CDR2 YDEGEE. CDR3 DNA: TGTGCCAGCAGCCTATACAGGGCTGAGACCCAGTACTTC. Translated, it gives CASSLYRAETQYF.

This clone appeared a single time. The rearrangement joins TRBV28 to TRBJ1-4, with 8 bases that match TRBD1. The CDR3 contains 18 residues. From germline, CDR1 is MDHEN and CDR2 SYDVKM. The trim removed 5 bases at V and 6 bases at J, leaving 17 bases unmatched. The CDR3 DNA is TGTGCCAGCAGTCTCCCCCCTCCGGGACAGGAAATGGATGAAAAACTGTTTTTT. Residues: CASSLPPPGQEMDEKLFF.

This chain links TRBV19 with TRBJ2-2; D is perhaps TRBD1 (6 bases). The germline CDR1 and CDR2 sequences are LNHDA and SQIVND (reference sequence). The length of the CDR3 is 14 residues. Trimming shortened V by 6 bases and J by 8 bases, and 16 bases separated the two germline ends. The CDR3 DNA is TGTGCCAGTAGGCCGCCGACAGGTTGGGGGGAGCTGTTTTTT. The encoded protein is CASRPPTGWGELFF.

The V call is TRBV6-5, the J call TRBJ1-1, with D unresolved. The CDR3 runs 15 residues. Germline V gene lookup returns CDR1 MNHEY and CDR2 SVGAGI. Deletions cut 3 bases from V and 1 base from J, with 12 bases between. CDR3 loop: CASSYGGRSNTEAFF. The CDR3 DNA reads as TGTGCCAGCAGTTATGGCGGACGCTCGAACACTGAAGCTTTCTTT.

There are a few counts of this clone. The chain joins TRBV5-4 to TRBJ1-2; D uncertain. CDR1 is SGHNT, CDR2 YYREEE, per germline (reference sequence). This CDR3 is 12 amino acids long. With 5 bases removed from V and 11 bases from J, the gap between germline ends came to 16 bases. CDR3 sequence: CASSLFAGEYTF. The CDR3 DNA is TGTGCCAGCAGTTTATTCGCAGGTGAATACACCTTC.

The chain combines TRBV6-5 with TRBJ2-3, with 8 bases aligning to TRBD1. Trimming removed 6 bases from V and 1 base from J; junction bases left unmatched: 6. This CDR3 is built from 15 residues. The V gene's germline CDR1 is MNHEY and CDR2 SVGAGI. CDR3 loop: CASRVSGGGTDTQYF. The CDR3 DNA reads TGTGCCAGCAGGGTTTCAGGGGGCGGCACAGATACGCAGTATTTT.

The chain is built from TRBV30 and TRBJ1-4, with D tentatively TRBD1 (6 bases). Between the trimmed V and J ends, which lost 7 bases and 8 bases, there was a span of 14 bases. Germline CDR1 is GTSNPN and CDR2 is SVGIG (reference sequence). CDR3 length: 12 amino acids. The CDR3 sequence is CASGGGLEKLFF. Written as DNA, the CDR3 is TGTGCCTCCGGGGGGGGGCTGGAAAAACTGTTTTTT.

V and J are TRBV6-1 and TRBJ1-1, with TRBD1 matching over 7 bases. With V trimmed by 2 bases and J by 4 bases, 4 bases remained unmatched. The germline gives CDR1 MNHNS, CDR2 SASEGT. The CDR3 runs to 14 residues. The CDR3 bases are TGTGCCAGCAGTGAAACAGGGGAGTCCACTGAAGCTTTCTTT. It specifies CASSETGESTEAFF.

The chain employs TRBV5-5 and TRBJ1-5; D is undetermined. V was clipped by 0 bases and J by 2 bases, with 6 bases between them. This CDR3 comprises 14 residues. Germline V gene data show CDR1 as SGHKS and CDR2 as YYEKEE (reference sequence). CDR3 residues: CASSLEAGNQPQHF. CDR3 DNA sequence: TGTGCCAGCAGCTTGGAGGCAGGCAATCAGCCCCAGCATTTT.

This sequence joins TRBV14 and TRBJ1-3; perhaps TRBD1 as D (5 bases). Trimming shortened V by 3 bases and J by 0 bases, and 12 bases separated the two germline ends. CDR3 size: 16 residues. Germline-derived CDR1 and CDR2 are SGHDN and FVKESK. The chain's CDR3 is CASSHPGRNSGNTIYF. CDR3 in DNA: TGTGCCAGCAGCCATCCGGGACGGAACTCTGGAAACACCATATATTTT. The full variable domain, completed using reference TRBV14 and TRBJ1-3, is EAGVTQFPSHSVIEKGQTVTLRCDPISGHDNLYWYRRVMGKEIKFLLHFVKESKQDESGMPNNRFLAERTGGTYSTLKVQPAELEDSGVYFCASSHPGRNSGNTIYFGEGSWLTVV.

The J gene is TRBJ1-1, the V gene TRBV11-3; D not resolved. The germline CDR1 and CDR2 sequences are SGHNT and YENEEA. The CDR3 loop spans 13 amino acids. V lost 7 bases, J lost 5 bases, and 14 bases lay in between. DNA for the CDR3: TGTGCCAGCACCCTTCAATTGGGGACTGAAGCTTTCTTT. Translated, it gives CASTLQLGTEAFF.